The text below deals with one T cell receptor (beta chain). Its antigen is unknown. These data belong to a study of T cell responses to AZD1222 COVID-19 vaccine. Across the study: Pooled in the analysis were second doses at about 4 or about 12 weeks.

Study results and limitations: Spike-specific TCRs gained breadth and depth after people received two AZD1222 doses. Repertoire sampling occurred only after the peak T cell response. Donors skewed white British and female; clonal diversity was possibly underestimated.

Germline V gene data show CDR1 as SQVTM and CDR2 as ANQGSEA. This CDR3 contains 14 residues. With 7 bases removed from V and 8 bases from J, the gap between germline ends came to 23 bases. Sequencing used immunoSEQ multiplex PCR; TCRdb keeps in-frame clones, though not all of them. The sample shows over 150,000 clones, 90% of them seen only once. The starting material was peripheral blood, obtained on day 0 of AZD1222 vaccination. This chain links TRBV29-1 with TRBJ1-2; TRBD1 is a possible D gene (5 bases). The clonotype comes from an adult in good health. CDR3 protein: CSAETPGRRTGYTF. DNA for the CDR3: TGCAGCGCCGAAACTCCAGGGCGGAGGACGGGCTACACCTTC.